These 20 T cell receptor beta chains share one sample of origin, sequenced in a study of T-cell reconstitution after alpha-beta-depleted transplantation in children. The TCRbeta library incorporated unique molecular identifiers. One entry per CDR3 protein results from TCRdb running MiXCR on the PCR reads. The table shows roughly 610,000 distinct CDR3 sequences, with about 10% occurring only once. The specimen comprised PBMCs from the stem cell graft donor, sampled from the stem cell graft. All receptors derive from a human donor who donated a stem cell graft to a child with acute myeloid leukemia.

This clonotype has ten or more counts. This chain links TRBV6-6 with TRBJ2-7; D unresolved. Trimming took off 4 bases at V and 5 bases at J, with 12 bases between the two ends. Germline CDR1 reads MNHNY; CDR2 reads SVGAGI (reference sequence). This CDR3 is 13 amino acids long. CDR3 sequence (DNA): TGTGCCAGCAGTTCCTTTCTTTTCGACGAGCAGTACTTC. Encoded protein: CASSSFLFDEQYF.

The V and J genes are TRBV12-3 or TRBV12-4 and TRBJ2-4; 7 nucleotides line up with TRBD1. V dropped 6 bases and J dropped 6; count of bases not matched to a gene: 8. The CDR3 is 14 residues long. The CDR3 loop reads CASRGDSHPNIQYF. Here the CDR3 DNA reads TGTGCCAGCAGGGGGGACAGTCACCCAAACATTCAGTACTTC.

This chain uses TRBV20-1 with TRBJ2-7, with 11 bases that match TRBD2. With 2 bases clipped from V and 3 bases from J, the junction kept 6 bases outside the gene matches. Germline V gives CDR1 DFQATT, CDR2 SNEGSKA (reference sequence). The CDR3 has 15 residues. CDR3 DNA sequence: TGCAGTGCTAGAAGCTTGACTAGCGGGAACTACGAGCAGTACTTC. Translating gives CSARSLTSGNYEQYF.

This clonotype was found a few times. The chain links TRBV9 to TRBJ2-1, with 9 bases that match TRBD2. Trimming at V came to 3 bases and at J to 4 bases, leaving 8 bases not matched to a gene. The CDR3 contains 16 residues. The germline V gene has CDR1 SGDLS and CDR2 YYNGEE. For the CDR3, the DNA is TGTGCCAGCAGCGCCACCCTAGCGGGACCGTACAATGAGCAGTTCTTC. It encodes CASSATLAGPYNEQFF.

This clonotype has at least ten counts. The chain uses TRBV20-1 and TRBJ2-3, with D unclear. The CDR3 is 12 residues long. Per germline, CDR1 DFQATT and CDR2 SNEGSKA (reference sequence). V dropped 0 bases and J dropped 3 bases, with 4 bases sitting between them. The CDR3 coding sequence is TGCAGTGCTAGAGAGGGTACAGATACGCAGTATTTT. Protein product: CSAREGTDTQYF.

The chain is built from TRBV6-2 or TRBV6-3 and TRBJ2-3; D perhaps matches TRBD2 (7 bases). Between the trimmed V and J ends, which lost 4 bases and 13 bases, there was a span of 18 bases. CDR3 size: 13 residues. Germline values: CDR1 MNHEY, CDR2 SVGEGT. This chain's CDR3 is CASSFTPGGDKYF. The CDR3 DNA reads TGTGCCAGCAGTTTCACTCCGGGGGGCGATAAGTATTTT.

This clonotype was seen many times. The chain employs TRBV7-3 and TRBJ2-3; no reliable D call. Deletions cut 0 bases from V and 2 bases from J, with 3 bases between. This CDR3 contains 13 residues. CDR1 SGHTA and CDR2 FQGTGA come from the germline V gene. CDR3 bases: TGTGCCAGCAGCTTAACCCCCACAGATACGCAGTATTTT. This encodes CASSLTPTDTQYF.

This clonotype was observed a handful of times. The V and J genes are TRBV18 and TRBJ2-3, with 14 bases aligning to TRBD2. This CDR3 comprises 20 residues. V gave up 3 bases and J gave up 3 bases; unmatched junction bases: 14. The germline gives CDR1 KGHSH, CDR2 LQKENI. In DNA form, the CDR3 reads TGTGCCAGCTCACCTTCCCCGGGGACTAGCGGGAGACGTGGGACAGATACGCAGTATTTT. This codes for CASSPSPGTSGRRGTDTQYF.

This clonotype occurred many times. The chain carries TRBV4-3 and TRBJ2-1; D perhaps matches TRBD2 (6 bases). This CDR3 comprises 15 residues. V dropped 6 bases and J dropped 5 bases, with 17 bases sitting between them. In germline, CDR1 is LGHNA, CDR2 YSLEER. The CDR3 is CASSLRDWGNNEQFF. CDR3 DNA sequence: TGCGCCAGCAGTCTCCGGGACTGGGGGAACAATGAGCAGTTCTTC.

The gene calls are TRBV4-3 and TRBJ2-6; D possibly corresponds to TRBD1 (5 bases). Trimming took off 0 bases at V and 4 bases at J, with 16 bases between the two ends. Germline values: CDR1 LGHNA, CDR2 YSLEER. The CDR3 sequence is 18 residues long. CDR3 loop: CASSQDLPGKLGANVLTF. The CDR3, as DNA: TGCGCCAGCAGCCAAGACCTCCCAGGGAAGCTAGGGGCCAACGTCCTGACTTTC.

The gene calls are TRBV25-1 and TRBJ1-2, with D possibly TRBD1 on 5 matching bases. Germline V gene data show CDR1 as MGHDK and CDR2 as SYGVNS. The CDR3 extends over 14 amino acids. V was cut by 1 base and J by 8 bases, with 14 bases left in between. CDR3 region: CASSEWGSPRGYTF. The CDR3 coding sequence is TGTGCCAGCAGTGAATGGGGGTCGCCTCGGGGCTACACCTTC.

The genes are TRBV18 and TRBJ2-7; 8 nucleotides line up with TRBD1. The CDR3 contains 12 residues. Per germline, CDR1 KGHSH and CDR2 LQKENI. The trim removed 4 bases at V and 9 bases at J, leaving 5 bases unmatched. CDR3 protein: CASSLGQGRQYF. The CDR3 nucleotides read TGTGCCAGCTCACTAGGACAGGGAAGGCAGTACTTC.

This clonotype was seen a few times. The rearrangement uses TRBV7-9 and TRBJ2-2; 7 bases match TRBD1. Germline lookup yields CDR1 SEHNR and CDR2 FQNEAQ (reference sequence). The trim removed 5 bases at V and 3 bases at J, leaving 6 bases unmatched. There are 15 residues in the CDR3. The CDR3 here is CASSVGDSDTGELFF. CDR3 DNA sequence: TGTGCCAGCAGCGTGGGGGACAGCGACACCGGGGAGCTGTTTTTT. Variable domain in full (rest from reference TRBV7-9 and TRBJ2-2): DTGVSQNPRHKITKRGQNVTFRCDPISEHNRLYWYRQTLGQGPEFLTYFQNEAQLEKSRLLSDRFSAERPKGSFSTLEIQRTEQGDSAMYLCASSVGDSDTGELFFGEGSRLTVL.

In this sample, this clonotype turned up many times. The V and J genes are TRBV10-3 and TRBJ1-1; D call uncertain. The ends were cut back, 4 bases at V and 1 base at J, with 7 bases in the middle. The CDR3 has 13 amino acids. Per germline, CDR1 ENHRY and CDR2 SYGVKD. CDR3: CAISVEGNTEAFF. Here the CDR3 DNA reads TGTGCCATCAGTGTAGAGGGGAACACTGAAGCTTTCTTT.

The J gene is TRBJ2-3, the V gene TRBV20-1, with 9 positions matching TRBD2. V lost 4 bases, J lost 0 bases, and 8 bases stayed unmatched. The germline gives CDR1 DFQATT, CDR2 SNEGSKA (reference sequence). This CDR3 is 16 amino acids long. The CDR3 coding sequence is TGCAGTGCTAAACATCTAGCGGGAACCAGCACAGATACGCAGTATTTT. The encoded protein is CSAKHLAGTSTDTQYF.

The V and J genes are TRBV18 and TRBJ1-5, with TRBD1 matching 7 bases. Germline V lookup: CDR1 KGHSH, CDR2 LQKENI. V dropped 2 bases and J dropped 6; count of bases not matched to a gene: 7. The CDR3 covers 15 residues. The CDR3 region is CASSPGSGGTQPQHF. CDR3 coding DNA: TGTGCCAGCTCACCAGGGTCAGGGGGAACTCAGCCCCAGCATTTT.

This chain links TRBV28 with TRBJ1-1, with D possibly matching TRBD1 (6 bases). Deletions cut 7 bases from V and 5 bases from J, with 20 bases between. Germline V lookup: CDR1 MDHEN, CDR2 SYDVKM. CDR3 length: 15 amino acids. This CDR3 reads CASTIRGGIWTEAFF. In nucleotides, the CDR3 is TGTGCCAGCACCATTCGGGGGGGCATCTGGACTGAAGCTTTCTTT.

Here the CDR3 DNA reads TGCAGTGCTAGAGATCTGCTAGCGGGAGGCAATGAGCAGTTCTTC. Amino acids: CSARDLLAGGNEQFF. The chain couples TRBV20-1 to TRBJ2-1; 11 bases match TRBD2. Germline loops: CDR1 DFQATT, CDR2 SNEGSKA (reference sequence). V was pared by 0 bases and J by 6 bases, with 4 bases of the junction left unmatched. The CDR3 totals 15 residues.

This chain connects TRBV18 to TRBJ2-6; TRBD1 might be the D (6 bases). The CDR3 covers 17 residues. Germline CDR1 reads KGHSH; CDR2 reads LQKENI. Between the trimmed V and J ends, which lost 5 bases and 2 bases, there was a span of 16 bases. CDR3 sequence reads: CASSSEIGTTGANVLTF. CDR3 DNA sequence: TGTGCCAGCTCATCGGAAATTGGGACAACTGGGGCCAACGTCCTGACTTTC.

This clonotype was counted a single time. V is TRBV2 and J is TRBJ1-1; D unclear. The CDR3 loop spans 14 amino acids. V lost 2 bases and J lost 4, with 11 bases in between. The germline V gene has CDR1 SNHLY and CDR2 FYNNEI. The CDR3 bases are TGTGCCAGCAGTGAATCCCAGGTACCCACTGAAGCTTTCTTT. Its translation: CASSESQVPTEAFF.